The present T cell receptor beta chain was sequenced within a study of shared clonotypes between healthy human individuals (dated by TCRdb to the early 2020s). Background on the whole study: The cohort comprised a couple of women and three men aged 18 to 49 years. To increase sequencing depth and limit assay-specific biases, TCR repertoire library preparation and sequencing were carried out by different laboratories using diverse techniques. Per donor, three plates each were used for CD4 naive and CD4 memory, two for CD8 naive, and one for CD8 memory. Between about 0.8 and 8.9 billion PBMCs per donor were obtained by leukapheresis. To estimate repertoire size and how much clonotype sharing occurs between individuals, the study deeply sequenced the blood TCR repertoires of about five healthy adults.

Using the deep immunoSEQ assay, multiplex PCR amplified TCR CDR3 regions from genomic DNA. Genomic DNA extracted from each cell subset was distributed evenly over all wells of several immunoSEQ 96-well plates, and each plate served as one replicate. For sorted subsets, approximately 210 ng of genomic DNA, equivalent to some 30,000 T cell genomes, went into each replicate PCR. Purified libraries were measured with a Qubit 3.0 fluorometer, size-checked on a Bioanalyzer 2100, and measured again with the KAPA Library Quantification kit. Every immunoSEQ 96-well plate was sequenced on a dedicated single-read 150-cycle Illumina NextSeq 550 flow cell. The authors' pipeline ran thus. Because only junctional sequences without quality scores were contained in the immunoSEQ output, filtering matching that applied to full-length reads could not be performed. To assign V/J genes and CDR3, sequences were annotated against IMGT germline references using PyIR, a Python wrapper for IgBLAST v1.9. Reads with weak V/J assignments (E-value above 1e-6), missing CDR3, stop codons, out-of-frame junctions, or ambiguous translated residues were removed. V3J clonotypes were defined by identical inferred V gene, J gene, and CDR3 amino acid sequence. Percentage overlap between repertoires was computed as shared unique clonotypes divided by the size of the smaller repertoire. Repertoire richness was assessed with RTK rarefaction, the Chao1 estimator, and Recon v2.1 estimates of unobserved clonotypes. Generation probabilities were computed with OLGA for all TCRbeta clonotypes obtained by the gDNA method from several donors. Entries here come from immuneACCESS through TCRdb and include only in-frame sequences with V and J called. Some clones fail to appear in such tables; in the studies checked, an unresolved V gene covers under half of the shortfall, and the cause of the remainder is unknown. V, J and clone size derive from that table, while D and trimming were established from the DNA sequence. The sample table lists about 2,500,000 clones, around nine tenths of them with a count of one. The ten most abundant clones make up over 0.12% of the sample.

Healthy HIV-negative adults with no recently reported acute infections or vaccinations were included as donors. Only Caucasian adults living in Nashville, Tennessee, USA were represented among the donors. CD4+ T cells were enriched by magnetic negative selection; naive cells were then positively selected on CD45RA, and the negative fraction formed the memory subset. After blood collection by leukapheresis, PBMCs were isolated using Ficoll-Histopaque density gradient centrifugation and then cryopreserved in the vapor phase of liquid nitrogen. Analytical flow cytometry was used to check the purity and quantity of each magnetically sorted T cell population. Each sorted fraction had its genomic DNA isolated and then quantified by UV absorbance on a Nanodrop 2000c. The CDR3 runs 14 residues from the cysteine to the phenylalanine. The DNA shown is the 42-base CDR3, in frame from base 1. V drops 0 bases and J drops 2 bases, leaving 9 bases in between. CDR1 and CDR2 are drawn from the germline V gene: SGHRS, YFSETQ.

Study-wide findings and limitations: When several donors were compared, the shared fraction of clonotypes was approximately 5% for naive CD4, more than 3% for naive CD8, more than 2% for memory CD4, and 0.35% to 0.4% for memory CD8. Sampling was restricted to blood, and TCR repertoires in tissues likely differ from the TCR repertoires found in blood. Even with the large sequencing depth, rarefaction of the sorted-subset datasets indicated that sequencing was incomplete. Pairwise subsampling indicated that sequencing depth was expected to affect the degree of clonotype sharing among donors. Naive subsets generally had larger estimated clonotype richness than memory subsets did. Because the study included only a small number of donors, the genetic and exposure-history diversity represented was limited. Higher generation probabilities were observed for clonotypes shared by all four sorted-subset donors than for non-shared clonotypes.

As for this clone: Its antigen remains unidentified. It has no much larger one-base neighbor in the sample; base qualities were not kept.

Sequenced sample: naive CD4+ T cells sorted from blood. The intended sense of this specimen's cell subset or site label: CD45RA+ positively selected. The chain employs TRBV5-1 and TRBJ2-7, with the D gene not confidently named. This sequence was found in a young man in good health. The DNA reads TGCGCCAGCAGCTTGGAGGCAGATCCCTACGAGCAGTACTTC. Translated, this is CASSLEADPYEQYF.